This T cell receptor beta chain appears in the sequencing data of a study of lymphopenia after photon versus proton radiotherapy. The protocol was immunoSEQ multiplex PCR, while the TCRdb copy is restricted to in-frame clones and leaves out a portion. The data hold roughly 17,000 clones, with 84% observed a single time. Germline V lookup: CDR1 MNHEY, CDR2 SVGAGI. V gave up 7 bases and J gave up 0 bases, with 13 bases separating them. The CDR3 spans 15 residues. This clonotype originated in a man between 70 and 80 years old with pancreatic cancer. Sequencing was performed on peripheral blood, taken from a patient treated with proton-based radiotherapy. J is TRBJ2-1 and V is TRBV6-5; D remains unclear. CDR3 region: CASKVRASSYNEQFF. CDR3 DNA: TGTGCCAGCAAGGTCCGCGCGTCCTCCTACAATGAGCAGTTCTTC.